This record concerns one T cell receptor (beta chain) sequence. At one of its ends the junction is not consistent with the germline gene, which may arise from a read error. This entry comes from a study of blood T cell repertoires in COVID-19. Some clones are missing from TCRdb's copy, which holds only in-frame ones; the method was immunoSEQ multiplex PCR. The sample gives some 200,000 clones, around 83% of which show up once; around 6.5% is in the top ten. The origin of this receptor is a woman aged 40 to 49 with acute or convalescent COVID-19. The sample was peripheral blood.

The CDR3 sequence is CASSLGPGLWAF. As DNA, the CDR3 is TGTGCCAGCAGCTTGGGTCCAGGTCTGTGGGCCTTC. V is TRBV7-3 and J is TRBJ1-2, with D unresolved. Germline V CDR1 and CDR2: SGHTA, FQGTGA. The CDR3 loop spans 12 amino acids.